Detailed here is one TCR beta chain. Its antigen remains unknown. Steroid-refractory graft-versus-host disease after allogeneic hematopoietic cell transplant qualified adults for prospective research-autopsy enrollment. This sample is drawn from a study of tissue T cells after allogeneic stem cell transplantation. CDR3 length: 15 amino acids. V lost 6 bases to trimming and J lost 2 bases, with 16 bases between them. Germline CDR1 is LNHDA and CDR2 is SQIVND (reference sequence). Measured with immunoSEQ multiplex PCR; TCRdb has only the in-frame clones, and not every one. The top ten hold roughly 15% of the sample, which has some 2,500 clones, less than 75% seen once. Study conclusions and caveats: Tissue-detected TCR repertoire was only partly captured by blood and spleen T cells. Few T cell clones were shared across patients, but motif clusters showed tissue-specific shared signatures.

The origin of this receptor is a male patient at least 60 years old with steroid-refractory graft-versus-host disease after an allogeneic stem cell transplant. Some T cells may be supplied by the graft donor. The V and J genes are TRBV19 and TRBJ1-2; D is perhaps TRBD1 (5 bases). Material: colon tissue, obtained at autopsy. CDR3 sequence: CASRFTGTRNYGYTF. CDR3 bases: TGTGCCAGTAGATTCACAGGAACCCGCAACTATGGCTACACCTTC.